This TCR beta chain was sequenced for a study of cytomegalovirus exposure and HLA in healthy donors. CDR1 and CDR2 from the germline V gene are SQVTM and ANQGSEA. V was pared by 4 bases and J by 5 bases, with 15 bases between. CDR3 length: 13 amino acids. The PCR used 60 Vbeta and 13 Jbeta primers. Assay used: immunoSEQ multiplex PCR; TCRdb lists only in-frame clones, some missing. In all, the sample yields about 150,000 clones. The sequencing sample was made of PBMCs. The sequence was collected from a woman in her forties or fifties in good health and CMV-seronegative. The J gene is TRBJ2-7, the V gene TRBV29-1, with TRBD2 as a possible D gene (7 bases). The CDR3 sequence is CSVVEGGLHEQYF. The CDR3 DNA is TGCAGCGTTGTGGAGGGGGGGCTCCACGAGCAGTACTTC.